This T cell receptor (beta chain) stems from a study of a mutant IDH1 vaccine in newly diagnosed glioma. The CDR3 consists of 13 residues. Trimming took off 4 bases at V and 4 bases at J, with 13 bases between the two ends. Germline CDR1 is GTSNPN and CDR2 is SVGIG (reference sequence). Whole-study findings and limits: With respect to changes in top peripheral T cell clonotypes, pseudoprogression seemed unrelated.

Concerning this clone itself: As yet, its antigen is unknown.

Profiling relied on immunoSEQ multiplex PCR, and the TCRdb table lists in-frame clones only, not all of them. Here the sample spans around 100,000 clones, over 75% being singletons. The time point here: baseline, week 1 (first vaccination visit). Specified treatment: pre-vaccination baseline after standard-of-care therapy. Sequenced here: PBMCs, sampled from a glioma patient treated with radiotherapy, temozolomide or both. The clonotype was recovered from a man in his forties or fifties with glioma. Some clones in this sample may be carry-over from other donors' samples. This chain uses TRBV30 with TRBJ1-2, with TRBD1 as a possible D gene (6 bases). In DNA, the CDR3 is TGTGCCTGGAACGGGCCAGGGGTCTATGGCTACACCTTC. Translated, it gives CAWNGPGVYGYTF.